These 30 T cell receptor beta chains came from one sample sequenced in a study of graft-versus-host responses after intestinal transplantation. The repertoire was sequenced with immunoSEQ multiplex PCR; TCRdb's copy has only in-frame clones and lacks some. Of under 55,000 clones detected, around nine tenths appear once; the ten largest clones hold roughly 4.5%. Sequenced material: PBMCs, taken 524 days after transplant. The receptors stem from a human patient who received an intestinal transplant, so some T cells may come from the graft donor.

The chain carries TRBV5-6 and TRBJ1-5; D is ambiguous. V dropped 3 bases and J dropped 0 bases, with 22 bases sitting between them. The CDR3 sequence is 19 residues long. Germline V CDR1 and CDR2: SGHDT, YYEEEE. The DNA of the CDR3 is TGTGCCAGCAGCTCTGGATTGCGGGAGGGAAGTCATAGCAATCAGCCCCAGCATTTT. It codes for CASSSGLREGSHSNQPQHF.

The chain combines TRBV30 with TRBJ2-7; D gene unclear. V was clipped by 1 base and J by 4 bases, with 11 bases between them. The CDR3 runs 13 residues. The germline V gene has CDR1 GTSNPN and CDR2 SVGIG (reference sequence). The CDR3 loop reads CAWSARPPYEQYF. In DNA, the CDR3 is TGTGCCTGGAGTGCGCGCCCCCCATACGAGCAGTACTTC.

This chain links TRBV4-3 with TRBJ2-7, with 8 positions matching TRBD1. Trimming at V came to 1 base and at J to 2 bases, leaving 4 bases not matched to a gene. CDR3 length equals 15 residues. CDR1 is LGHNA, CDR2 YSLEER, per germline. The CDR3 reads CASSQGTGGTYEQYF. DNA for the CDR3: TGCGCCAGCAGCCAAGGTACAGGGGGGACCTACGAGCAGTACTTC.

The chain combines TRBV5-1 with TRBJ2-3; 10 bases line up with TRBD2. The length of the CDR3 is 16 residues. The germline V gene encodes CDR1 SGHRS and CDR2 YFSETQ. After removal of 4 bases from V and 4 bases from J, the junction contained 9 bases not matched to a gene. The CDR3 region is CASSLGLAMNADTQYF. The CDR3 nucleotides read TGCGCCAGCAGCCTGGGACTAGCGATGAACGCAGATACGCAGTATTTT.

This chain joins TRBV6-5 and TRBJ2-3, with 9 bases aligning to TRBD2. The CDR3 runs 14 residues. Germline lookup yields CDR1 MNHEY and CDR2 SVGAGI. The junction had 0 bases not matched to a gene; V was cut back by 2 bases and J by 3 bases. Written as DNA, the CDR3 is TGTGCCAGCAGTTACGCGGGAGGGACAGATACGCAGTATTTT. Encoded protein: CASSYAGGTDTQYF.

Concerning this clone itself: Other DNA variants within this sample encode the same CDR3. The V and J genes are TRBV9 and TRBJ2-1; D unresolved. Trimming removed 0 bases at V and 9 bases at J, with 4 bases between. Germline loops: CDR1 SGDLS, CDR2 YYNGEE. The CDR3 spans 11 residues. In DNA form, the CDR3 reads TGTGCCAGCAGCGTAGGGAGTGAGCAGTTCTTC. Translating gives CASSVGSEQFF.

This clone came up a few times. The chain uses TRBV5-6 and TRBJ1-2; perhaps TRBD1 as D (5 bases). The V end was cut by 5 bases, the J end by 2 bases, with 16 bases between. The CDR3 has 15 residues. Per the germline V gene, CDR1 is SGHDT and CDR2 is YYEEEE. CDR3 protein: CASSRSTSGNYGYTF. CDR3 nucleotide sequence: TGTGCCAGCAGTCGATCCACCTCAGGGAACTATGGCTACACCTTC. The full variable domain, its missing parts supplied by reference TRBV5-6 and TRBJ1-2, is DAGVTQSPTHLIKTRGQQVTLRCSPKSGHDTVSWYQQALGQGPQFIFQYYEEEERQRGNFPDRFSGHQFPNYSSELNVNALLLGDSALYLCASSRSTSGNYGYTFGSGTRLTVV.

The chain combines TRBV4-1 with TRBJ2-5; 10 positions agree with TRBD1. V lost 4 bases, J lost 5 bases, and 10 bases stayed unmatched. The V gene's germline CDR1 is MGHRA and CDR2 YSYEKL. The CDR3 length is 16 residues. The CDR3 region is CASSLRLPGQGETQYF. CDR3 nucleotides: TGCGCCAGCAGCCTCAGATTACCGGGACAGGGGGAGACCCAGTACTTC.

The chain recombines TRBV19 with TRBJ2-3; D may correspond to TRBD1 or TRBD2 (6 bases each). The germline V gene encodes CDR1 LNHDA and CDR2 SQIVND (reference sequence). CDR3 length equals 16 residues. The V end was cut by 3 bases, the J end by 0 bases, with 13 bases between. The CDR3 here is CASSIVGGRSTDTQYF. For the CDR3, the DNA is TGTGCCAGTAGTATCGTCGGGGGCAGAAGCACAGATACGCAGTATTTT.

This sequence joins TRBV18 and TRBJ1-1; tentatively, D is TRBD1 (6 bases). CDR1 is KGHSH, CDR2 LQKENI, per germline. The CDR3 consists of 14 residues. Trimming took off 2 bases at V and 1 base at J, with 8 bases between the two ends. The CDR3 DNA reads as TGTGCCAGCTCACCAATACAGGGGAACACTGAAGCTTTCTTT. It encodes CASSPIQGNTEAFF.

The chain employs TRBV4-2 and TRBJ2-4, with D hard to call. The CDR3 is made up of 13 amino acids. V gave up 0 bases and J gave up 5 bases, with 5 bases separating them. Germline CDR1 is LGHNA and CDR2 is YNFKEQ. DNA for the CDR3: TGTGCCAGCAGCCAAGATGCCGAAAACATTCAGTACTTC. This gives the protein CASSQDAENIQYF.

The sample holds a few counts of this clone. The genes are TRBV30 and TRBJ2-7; perhaps TRBD2 as D (6 bases). Looked up from germline, CDR1 is GTSNPN and CDR2 is SVGIG (reference sequence). The CDR3 runs 12 residues. Trimming left V 4 bases short and J 2 bases short, with 9 bases between. The CDR3 is CAWKRTTYEQYF. In DNA, the CDR3 is TGTGCCTGGAAGCGGACTACCTACGAGCAGTACTTC.

Only one count was recorded for this clone. CDR3 sequence reads: CASSPGGKGNEQFF. The CDR3 DNA reads as TGCGCCAGCAGCCCAGGGGGGAAAGGCAATGAGCAGTTCTTC. The V and J genes are TRBV4-1 and TRBJ2-1; maybe TRBD1 (7 bases). V was trimmed by 4 bases and J by 6 bases, leaving 13 bases between them. The CDR3 contains 14 residues. Germline V gene sequence: CDR1 MGHRA, CDR2 YSYEKL.

The J gene is TRBJ1-4, the V gene TRBV6-1, with D possibly matching TRBD1 (6 bases). V lost 0 bases, J lost 5 bases, and 28 bases lay in between. The CDR3 consists of 21 residues. Germline-derived CDR1 and CDR2 are MNHNS and SASEGT. The CDR3 DNA sequence: TGTGCCAGCAGTGAAGCCCCGGACAGTAGGGTGAGTCGAATCGCCAATGAAAAACTGTTTTTT. Protein: CASSEAPDSRVSRIANEKLFF.

The chain joins TRBV7-8 to TRBJ2-7, with 11 bases aligning to TRBD2. The CDR3 has 17 amino acids. V gave up 0 bases and J gave up 7 bases; unmatched junction bases: 11. Per the germline V gene, CDR1 is SGHVS and CDR2 is FQNEAQ. CDR3 amino acids: CASSLARGSGRAREQYF. The CDR3 DNA follows: TGTGCCAGCAGCTTAGCGCGGGGTAGCGGGAGGGCCAGGGAGCAGTACTTC.

The genes are TRBV19 and TRBJ2-7; 9 nucleotides match TRBD1. CDR3 length: 18 residues. The junction had 20 bases not matched to a gene; V was cut back by 5 bases and J by 6 bases. Per germline, CDR1 LNHDA and CDR2 SQIVND (reference sequence). CDR3 protein: CASSRRDRVKREVGEQYF. In nucleotides, the CDR3 is TGTGCCAGTAGTCGGAGGGACAGGGTCAAGCGGGAAGTGGGCGAGCAGTACTTC.

This chain joins TRBV19 and TRBJ2-7, with D perhaps given as TRBD1 or TRBD2 (6 bases each). Germline lookup yields CDR1 LNHDA and CDR2 SQIVND (reference sequence). Trimming removed 6 bases from V and 0 bases from J, with 18 bases in between. The CDR3 extends over 16 amino acids. As DNA, the CDR3 is TGTGCCAGTAGCACTGGAAGAGGGGGGCCCTCCTACGAGCAGTACTTC. It yields the protein CASSTGRGGPSYEQYF.

The table lists this clone with a count of one. The rearrangement joins TRBV5-5 to TRBJ2-1, with D possibly being TRBD1 or TRBD2 (6 bases each). The CDR3 spans 14 residues. Looked up from germline, CDR1 is SGHKS and CDR2 is YYEKEE (reference sequence). V was clipped by 0 bases and J by 7 bases, with 11 bases between them. The CDR3 loop reads CASSLDGGGNEQFF. CDR3 DNA: TGTGCCAGCAGCTTGGATGGAGGGGGGAATGAGCAGTTCTTC.

The V gene is TRBV6-6, the J gene TRBJ1-5, with 7 bases fitting TRBD1. The germline gives CDR1 MNHNY, CDR2 SVGAGI (reference sequence). Trimming removed 0 bases from V and 8 bases from J; junction bases left unmatched: 4. The CDR3 contains 14 residues. Here the CDR3 reads CASSYSPGGKPQHF. The CDR3 nucleotides read TGTGCCAGCAGTTACTCGCCAGGGGGAAAGCCCCAGCATTTT.

This chain connects TRBV28 to TRBJ2-1; TRBD1 matches 10 bases. V shed 5 bases and J 7 bases; nucleotides not matched to a gene: 8. Per the germline V gene, CDR1 is MDHEN and CDR2 is SYDVKM. The CDR3 is 15 amino acids. CDR3 nucleotides: TGTGCCAGCAGTCCTACCGGGACAGGGGATAATGAGCAGTTCTTC. Protein: CASSPTGTGDNEQFF.

This rearrangement joins TRBV11-1 to TRBJ1-2, with D unclear. The germline V gene encodes CDR1 SGHAT and CDR2 FQDESV (reference sequence). The CDR3 contains 15 residues. The ends were cut back, 1 base at V and 2 bases at J, with 11 bases in the middle. In nucleotides, the CDR3 is TGTGCCAGCAGCTTAGTAGCCCTGGGCAACTATGGCTACACCTTC. Its protein product is CASSLVALGNYGYTF.

V gene TRBV5-4 combines with J gene TRBJ2-6, with a possible D match to TRBD1 (5 bases). Germline V gene sequence: CDR1 SGHNT, CDR2 YYREEE (reference sequence). V was pared by 7 bases and J by 0 bases, with 8 bases between. The CDR3 consists of 14 residues. For the CDR3, the DNA is TGTGCCAGCGGGGCCCCCTCTGGGGCCAACGTCCTGACTTTC. Protein sequence: CASGAPSGANVLTF.

This chain connects TRBV7-9 to TRBJ2-5; TRBD1 agrees at 9 bases. V gave up 4 bases and J gave up 14 bases; unmatched junction bases: 8. Germline CDR1 and CDR2: SEHNR and FQNEAQ (reference sequence). This CDR3 region has 12 residues. The CDR3, as DNA: TGTGCCAGCAGCTCCGGACAGGGGTTATCCTACTTC. It codes for CASSSGQGLSYF. Complete variable domain (other parts from reference TRBV7-9 and TRBJ2-5): DTGVSQNPRHKITKRGQNVTFRCDPISEHNRLYWYRQTLGQGPEFLTYFQNEAQLEKSRLLSDRFSAERPKGSFSTLEIQRTEQGDSAMYLCASSSGQGLSYFGPGTRLLVL.

The rearrangement links TRBV11-2 to TRBJ2-5, with D perhaps TRBD2 (6 bases). V lost 5 bases to trimming and J lost 5 bases, with 9 bases between them. Germline assignment: CDR1 SGHAT and CDR2 FQNNGV. This CDR3 contains 12 residues. CDR3 in DNA: TGTGCCAGCAGCCCCGCGGGGGAGACCCAGTACTTC. As protein: CASSPAGETQYF.

The chain employs TRBV4-2 and TRBJ2-7; TRBD1 matches 8 bases. The length of the CDR3 is 15 residues. Germline V lookup: CDR1 LGHNA, CDR2 YNFKEQ. With V trimmed by 0 bases and J by 3 bases, 4 bases remained unmatched. The CDR3 DNA follows: TGTGCCAGCAGCCAAGATCAGACAGGGGTCTACGAGCAGTACTTC. Translation: CASSQDQTGVYEQYF.

V usage is TRBV19 and J usage is TRBJ2-1, with 8 nucleotides matching TRBD2. In germline, CDR1 is LNHDA, CDR2 SQIVND (reference sequence). The CDR3 covers 16 residues. J was trimmed by 3 bases and V by 3 bases; bases with no gene match: 7. For the CDR3, the DNA is TGTGCCAGTAGTATGGTTGCGGGAGGAAGCTACAATGAGCAGTTCTTC. Its translation is CASSMVAGGSYNEQFF.

The chain links TRBV27 to TRBJ2-1; D not certain. V lost 4 bases, J lost 9 bases, and 19 bases lay in between. Germline V gene lookup returns CDR1 MNHEY and CDR2 SMNVEV (reference sequence). This CDR3 region has 15 residues. Here the CDR3 DNA reads TGTGCCAGCAGTTCGACGTGGTCCCTTTTATCTGAGCAGTTCTTC. Amino acid sequence: CASSSTWSLLSEQFF.

This chain links TRBV29-1 with TRBJ2-6; no firm D call. This CDR3 has 13 residues. Trimming shortened V by 7 bases and J by 0 bases, and 7 bases separated the two germline ends. Germline assignment: CDR1 SQVTM and CDR2 ANQGSEA. The CDR3 sequence is CSADISGANVLTF. As DNA, the CDR3 is TGCAGCGCTGACATCTCTGGGGCCAACGTCCTGACTTTC.

V is TRBV19 and J is TRBJ2-7; 11 nucleotides agree with TRBD2. There are 17 residues in the CDR3. Germline CDR1 is LNHDA and CDR2 is SQIVND (reference sequence). Trimming took 5 bases from V and 7 from J; bases not matched to a gene: 16. The CDR3 DNA is TGTGCCAGTAGTTCGACCCCCCAACTAGCGGGAGAGGGGGAGCAGTACTTC. This encodes CASSSTPQLAGEGEQYF.

This chain connects TRBV25-1 to TRBJ1-6; 8 bases align to TRBD1. V shed 4 bases, J shed 6 bases, and the junction held 2 bases outside the gene matches. Germline lookup yields CDR1 MGHDK and CDR2 SYGVNS. The CDR3 contains 14 residues. CDR3 protein: CASSGTGSNSPLHF. CDR3 coding DNA: TGTGCCAGCAGTGGGACAGGGAGTAATTCACCCCTCCACTTT.